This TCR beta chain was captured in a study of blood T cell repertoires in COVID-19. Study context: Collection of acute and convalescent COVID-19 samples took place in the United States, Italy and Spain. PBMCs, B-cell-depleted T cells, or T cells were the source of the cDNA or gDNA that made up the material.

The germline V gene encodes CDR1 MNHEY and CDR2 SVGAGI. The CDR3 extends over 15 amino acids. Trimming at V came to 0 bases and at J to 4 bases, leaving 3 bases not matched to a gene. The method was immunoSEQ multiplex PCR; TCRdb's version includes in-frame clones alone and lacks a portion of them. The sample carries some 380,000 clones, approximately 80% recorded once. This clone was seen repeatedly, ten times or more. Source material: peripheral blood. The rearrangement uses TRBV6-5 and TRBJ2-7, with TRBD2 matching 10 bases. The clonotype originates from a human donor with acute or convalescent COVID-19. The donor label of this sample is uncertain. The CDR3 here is CASSYSGAGGYEQYF. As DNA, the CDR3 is TGTGCCAGCAGTTACTCAGGAGCGGGGGGGTACGAGCAGTACTTC.